One sample yielded the 22 T cell receptor beta chains listed below, sequenced in a study of read filtering for tumor transcriptome and immune sequencing. Molecular barcoded adaptors covering alpha/delta and beta/gamma chains were used on about 390 ng RNA. MiXCR was run by TCRdb on the reads, yielding one entry per CDR3 protein. The data hold 12,000 to 15,000 distinct CDR3 sequences, with over 20% observed a single time. Sample: a population of CD138-negative cells sorted from bone marrow. Receptor source: a donor aged 40 or older with multiple myeloma.

Remarks on this clonotype: Since a much larger clone is just one base distant, this may be a read error. The V and J genes are TRBV5-1 and TRBJ1-2; D is possibly TRBD1 (6 bases). The CDR3 contains 16 residues. The germline V and J ends were trimmed by 7 bases and 2 bases, with 21 bases remaining between them. Germline-derived CDR1 and CDR2 are SGHRS and YFSETQ. The chain's CDR3 is CASGGGPSTGNYGYTF. The CDR3 bases are TGCGCCAGCGGGGGGGGACCTTCTACAGGGAACTATGGCTACACCTTC.

This clonotype was seen only a few times. V is TRBV18 and J is TRBJ1-2; D unclear. This CDR3 has 12 residues. V was cut by 6 bases and J by 4 bases, with 9 bases left in between. Germline V gene lookup returns CDR1 KGHSH and CDR2 LQKENI. In DNA form, the CDR3 reads TGTGCCAGCTCGATGGACGGCTATGGCTACACCTTC. Translation: CASSMDGYGYTF. The complete variable domain, with remaining parts taken from reference TRBV18 and TRBJ1-2, reads NAGVMQNPRHLVRRRGQEARLRCSPMKGHSHVYWYRQLPEEGLKFMVYLQKENIIDESGMPKERFSAEFPKEGPSILRIQQVVRGDSAAYFCASSMDGYGYTFGSGTRLTVV.

This clonotype was seen ten or more times. This sequence joins TRBV6-5 and TRBJ2-2; D assignment may be TRBD1 or TRBD2 (6 bases each). The CDR3 covers 15 residues. Germline V gene data show CDR1 as MNHEY and CDR2 as SVGAGI. The V gene lost 5 bases and the J gene lost 6 bases, with 16 bases spanning the gap. The CDR3 loop reads CASSTDRGQAGELFF. Here the CDR3 DNA reads TGTGCCAGCAGTACAGATCGGGGGCAAGCCGGGGAGCTGTTTTTT.

This clonotype was counted a few times. The chain joins TRBV19 to TRBJ2-3, with 7 bases matching TRBD2. The CDR3 is 13 amino acids. The germline gives CDR1 LNHDA, CDR2 SQIVND (reference sequence). Losses at the gene ends were 9 bases for V and 5 bases for J; bases not matched to a gene: 8. CDR3 nucleotides: TGTGCCAGCGTAGCGGGTGGGGGAGATACGCAGTATTTT. Translating it yields CASVAGGGDTQYF.

This clonotype was recorded at least ten times. This chain connects TRBV11-1 to TRBJ2-7; tentatively, D is TRBD2 (6 bases). V dropped 4 bases and J dropped 7 bases, with 20 bases sitting between them. The CDR3 loop spans 15 amino acids. Per the germline V gene, CDR1 is SGHAT and CDR2 is FQDESV (reference sequence). The CDR3 nucleotides are TGTGCCAGCAGCTCATGGGGCGGGGAACGGGGAGAGCAGTACTTC. Translating gives CASSSWGGERGEQYF. The variable domain in full, completed from reference TRBV11-1 and TRBJ2-7, reads EAEVAQSPRYKITEKSQAVAFWCDPISGHATLYWYRQILGQGPELLVQFQDESVVDDSQLPKDRFSAERLKGVDSTLKIQPAELGDSAMYLCASSSWGGERGEQYFGPGTRLTVT.

This chain joins TRBV5-1 and TRBJ1-2; D is unresolved. The germline V gene encodes CDR1 SGHRS and CDR2 YFSETQ. V lost 0 bases and J lost 0, with 9 bases in between. The CDR3 is 15 amino acids. The CDR3 DNA is TGCGCCAGCAGCTTGGCCGGTTATTCTAACTATGGCTACACCTTC. Protein product: CASSLAGYSNYGYTF. The variable domain in full, with the rest retrieved from reference TRBV5-1 and TRBJ1-2, is KAGVTQTPRYLIKTRGQQVTLSCSPISGHRSVSWYQQTPGQGLQFLFEYFSETQRNKGNFPGRFSGRQFSNSRSEMNVSTLELGDSALYLCASSLAGYSNYGYTFGSGTRLTVV.

This clonotype was seen many times. A read error may explain this, as a much larger clone is one base away. V usage is TRBV20-1 and J usage is TRBJ2-1, with 8 bases that match TRBD1. The germline V gene encodes CDR1 DFQATT and CDR2 SNEGSKA (reference sequence). CDR3 length: 16 amino acids. The junction had 19 bases not matched to a gene; V was cut back by 6 bases and J by 9 bases. The CDR3 DNA sequence: TGCAGTGCCCTCCAGTCCGGGACAGGATATTTCGGTGAGCAGTTCTTC. This sequence encodes CSALQSGTGYFGEQFF.

The chain combines TRBV4-1 with TRBJ2-7, with D possibly matching TRBD1 (6 bases). This CDR3 contains 15 residues. The V and J ends lost 0 bases and 3 bases respectively, with 12 bases between them. The V gene's germline CDR1 is MGHRA and CDR2 YSYEKL. In DNA, the CDR3 is TGCGCCAGCAGCCAAGAGACTGGCAGGGGCTACGAGCAGTACTTC. Amino acid sequence: CASSQETGRGYEQYF.

This chain links TRBV21-1 with TRBJ2-5; the D call of TRBD1 is as the table states it, not checked on the DNA. TRBV21-1 is labeled a pseudogene. The CDR3 consists of 15 residues. The CDR3 DNA is TGTGCCAGCAGGATTGACAGGGAGGGCCAAGAGACCCAGTACTTC. Translated, it gives CASRIDREGQETQYF.

The chain has TRBV19 and TRBJ1-5; 9 bases match TRBD1. The CDR3 extends over 17 amino acids. After removal of 5 bases from V and 0 bases from J, the junction contained 8 bases not matched to a gene. Germline CDR1 reads LNHDA; CDR2 reads SQIVND (reference sequence). This chain's CDR3 is CASSPQGADYSNQPQHF. CDR3 DNA: TGTGCCAGTAGTCCACAGGGGGCGGATTATAGCAATCAGCCCCAGCATTTT.

This clonotype was picked up a small number of times. The chain couples TRBV15 to TRBJ2-7, with 11 bases lining up with TRBD2. CDR1 is LNHNV and CDR2 is YYDKDF in the germline V gene (reference sequence). The CDR3 is 14 amino acids. J gave up 0 bases and V 6 bases, and 1 base lay outside the gene matches. The CDR3 sequence: CATRGLADSYEQYF. The CDR3 DNA is TGTGCCACCAGGGGACTAGCGGACTCCTACGAGCAGTACTTC.

The chain employs TRBV20-1 and TRBJ2-3; TRBD2 aligns across 11 bases. J was trimmed by 5 bases and V by 5 bases; bases with no gene match: 9. CDR3 length: 15 residues. Per the germline V gene, CDR1 is DFQATT and CDR2 is SNEGSKA (reference sequence). The CDR3 here is CSALNWLAGGDTQYF. The CDR3 DNA sequence: TGCAGTGCTCTAAATTGGCTAGCGGGGGGAGATACGCAGTATTTT.

The J gene is TRBJ1-2, the V gene TRBV11-1, with unresolved D. The CDR3 is 13 amino acids. V dropped 5 bases and J dropped 4 bases, with 11 bases sitting between them. Germline-derived CDR1 and CDR2 are SGHAT and FQDESV (reference sequence). CDR3 DNA: TGTGCCAGCAGCCGAGAAAAGGGCTATGGCTACACCTTC. It codes for CASSREKGYGYTF.

CDR3 DNA: TGTGCCAGCAGCTCGGACGGTGTTGGGGCCAACGTCCTGACTTTC. Amino acid sequence: CASSSDGVGANVLTF. J is TRBJ2-6 and V is TRBV11-2; no reliable D call. Trimming shortened V by 4 bases and J by 3 bases, and 10 bases separated the two germline ends. Germline CDR1 is SGHAT and CDR2 is FQNNGV. This CDR3 spans 15 amino acids.

This sequence joins TRBV20-1 and TRBJ2-3; TRBD1 matches 8 bases. The length of the CDR3 is 15 residues. Germline CDR1 DFQATT, CDR2 SNEGSKA (reference sequence). Germline trimming cut 4 bases from V and 4 bases from J; bases unmatched to any gene: 10. CDR3 nucleotides: TGCAGTGCTAAGAAATCTACAGGGGGAGCAGATACGCAGTATTTT. It specifies CSAKKSTGGADTQYF.

The gene calls are TRBV6-2 or TRBV6-3 and TRBJ1-2; no reliable D call. V lost 4 bases and J lost 3, with 9 bases in between. Germline V lookup: CDR1 MNHEY, CDR2 SVGEGT. This CDR3 contains 13 residues. The CDR3 DNA reads as TGTGCCAGCAGTTCGCCAGAAGACTATGGCTACACCTTC. Protein product: CASSSPEDYGYTF.

This clonotype has just one count. The V and J genes are TRBV10-2 and TRBJ2-2, with 9 nucleotides matching TRBD1. Germline V CDR1 and CDR2: WSHSY, SAAADI. This CDR3 is built from 17 residues. With 3 bases clipped from V and 4 bases from J, the junction kept 9 bases outside the gene matches. CDR3 sequence: CASSDSGTGTATGELFF. The CDR3 nucleotides are TGCGCCAGCAGTGACTCCGGGACAGGGACGGCCACCGGGGAGCTGTTTTTT.

This clonotype was recorded a few times. This chain connects TRBV6-1 to TRBJ1-5, with D unresolved. V lost 3 bases to trimming and J lost 3 bases, with 9 bases between them. CDR3 length: 14 residues. CDR1 and CDR2 (germline): MNHNS, SASEGT. CDR3 in amino acids: CASSDVRYNQPQHF. CDR3 nucleotide sequence: TGTGCCAGCAGTGATGTCAGGTACAATCAGCCCCAGCATTTT.

Of note for this clonotype: The junction shows a germline mismatch at one end, possibly a read error. CDR3 in amino acids: CASSYSPGQGWVEALF. CDR3 DNA: TGTGCCAGCAGTTACTCGCCGGGACAGGGGTGGGTTGAAGCTCTCTTT. The chain couples TRBV6-5 to TRBJ1-1, with 10 positions matching TRBD1. CDR1 and CDR2 from the germline V gene are MNHEY and SVGAGI. The CDR3 length is 16 residues.

To note about this clonotype: Because it lacks the conserved phenylalanine or tryptophan at the end, this CDR3 is likely a read error. The V call is TRBV29-1, the J call TRBJ2-5; the match to TRBD1 covers 9 bases. With 6 bases clipped from V and 5 bases from J, the junction kept 7 bases outside the gene matches. Germline CDR1 SQVTM, CDR2 ANQGSEA. This CDR3 comprises 13 residues. CDR3 DNA sequence: TGCAGCGTCGGGCAGGACAGGGGTGAGACCCAGTACCTC. It translates to CSVGQDRGETQYL.

This clonotype occurred a few times. A much more abundant neighbour one base away suggests this may be a read error. This sequence joins TRBV9 and TRBJ2-1; D remains ambiguous. Germline CDR1 and CDR2: SGDLS and YYNGEE. The CDR3 is 16 residues long. CDR3 in amino acids: CASSVRSRSSYNERFF. The CDR3 region has the DNA TGTGCCAGCAGCGTTAGAAGCCGTAGCTCCTACAATGAGCGGTTCTTC.

This clonotype has a count of ten or more. The rearrangement links TRBV6-2 or TRBV6-3 to TRBJ2-2, with TRBD1 matching over 7 bases. V shed 7 bases and J 4 bases; nucleotides not matched to a gene: 15. CDR1 is MNHEY, CDR2 SVGEGT, per germline. The CDR3 has 17 residues. The CDR3 DNA sequence: TGTGCCAGCATTTCCCGGGACAGCCAGTTTCTCACCGGGGAGCTGTTTTTT. Its translation: CASISRDSQFLTGELFF.